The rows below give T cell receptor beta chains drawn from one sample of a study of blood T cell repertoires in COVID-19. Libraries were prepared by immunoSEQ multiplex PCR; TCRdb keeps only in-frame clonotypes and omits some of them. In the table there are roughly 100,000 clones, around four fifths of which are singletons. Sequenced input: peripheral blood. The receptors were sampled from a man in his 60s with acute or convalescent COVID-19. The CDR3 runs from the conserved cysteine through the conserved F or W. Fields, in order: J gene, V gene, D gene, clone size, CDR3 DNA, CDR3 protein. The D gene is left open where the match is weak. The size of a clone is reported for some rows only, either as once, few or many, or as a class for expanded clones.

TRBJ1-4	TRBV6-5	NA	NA	TGTGCCAGCAGCGGGAGTAAGGCGGGAAATGAAAAACTGTTTTTT	CASSGSKAGNEKLFF
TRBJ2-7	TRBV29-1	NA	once	TGCAGCGTTGAAGGTCTCCACGGCGAGCAGTACTTC	CSVEGLHGEQYF
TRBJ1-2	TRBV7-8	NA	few	TGTGCCAGCAGCCACACCACGGAGCGGGTCGCCTATGGCTACACCTTC	CASSHTTERVAYGYTF
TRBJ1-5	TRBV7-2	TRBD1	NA	TGTGCCAGCAGCTCGACAGGGCCCAATCAGCCCCAGCATTTT	CASSSTGPNQPQHF
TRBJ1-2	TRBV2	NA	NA	TGTGCCAGCAAGGTCGACAGCTATCTGGGCTACACCTTC	CASKVDSYLGYTF
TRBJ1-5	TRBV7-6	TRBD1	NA	TGTGCCAGCAGCGAGCTCCCTGGGGTGGCAGGGGGAAGCAATCAGCCCCAGCATTTT	CASSELPGVAGGSNQPQHF
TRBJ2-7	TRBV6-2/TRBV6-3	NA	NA	TGTGCCAGCAGCTCCGGGACTCCAGAGCAGTACTTC	CASSSGTPEQYF
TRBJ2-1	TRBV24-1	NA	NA	TGTGCCACCAGTGATCCCAAGGACAGATTCTACAATGAGCAGTTCTTC	CATSDPKDRFYNEQFF
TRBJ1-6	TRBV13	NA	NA	TGTGCCAGCAGCCAAGGGACAAGTAATTCACCCCTCCACTTT	CASSQGTSNSPLHF
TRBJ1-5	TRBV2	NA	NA	TGTGCCAGCAGACGTGTCGGTCTTCAGCATTTT	CASRRVGLQHF